Included here is one T cell receptor (beta chain) sequence, with context. Trimming took off 2 bases at V and 1 base at J, with 13 bases between the two ends. CDR1 and CDR2 (germline): LNHDA, SQIVND (reference sequence). The CDR3 consists of 16 residues. Produced via immunoSEQ multiplex PCR; TCRdb's table is partial and in-frame only. The sample includes around 70,000 clones, approximately 94% of them seen just once. This record belongs to a study of technical replicates of blood from a handful of donors. The gene calls are TRBV19 and TRBJ2-3; the D gene is possibly TRBD1 (5 bases). The TCR was taken from a human donor in good health. The material sequenced was T cells isolated from PBMCs. The CDR3 spells CASSINAGLGTDTQYF. In nucleotides, the CDR3 is TGTGCCAGTAGTATAAATGCAGGGTTGGGCACAGATACGCAGTATTTT. Supplemented by reference TRBV19 and TRBJ2-3, the full variable domain reads DGGITQSPKYLFRKEGQNVTLSCEQNLNHDAMYWYRQDPGQGLRLIYYSQIVNDFQKGDIAEGYSVSREKKESFPLTVTSAQKNPTAFYLCASSINAGLGTDTQYFGPGTRLTVL.